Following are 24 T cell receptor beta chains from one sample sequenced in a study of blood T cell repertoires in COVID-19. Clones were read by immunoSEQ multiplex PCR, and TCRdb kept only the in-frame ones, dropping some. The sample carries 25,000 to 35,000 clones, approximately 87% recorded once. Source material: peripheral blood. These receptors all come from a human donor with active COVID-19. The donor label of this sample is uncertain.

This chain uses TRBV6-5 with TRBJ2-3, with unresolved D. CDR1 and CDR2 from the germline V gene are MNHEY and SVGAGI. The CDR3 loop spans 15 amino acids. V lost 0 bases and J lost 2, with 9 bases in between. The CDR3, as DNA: TGTGCCAGCAGTTACTCCCCAAATCCCACAGATACGCAGTATTTT. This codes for CASSYSPNPTDTQYF.

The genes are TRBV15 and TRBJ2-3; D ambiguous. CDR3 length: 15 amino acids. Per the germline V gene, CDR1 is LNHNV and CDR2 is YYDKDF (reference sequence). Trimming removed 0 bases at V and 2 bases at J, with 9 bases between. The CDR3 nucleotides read TGTGCCACCAGCAGAGATCCTACAGCCACAGATACGCAGTATTTT. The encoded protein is CATSRDPTATDTQYF.

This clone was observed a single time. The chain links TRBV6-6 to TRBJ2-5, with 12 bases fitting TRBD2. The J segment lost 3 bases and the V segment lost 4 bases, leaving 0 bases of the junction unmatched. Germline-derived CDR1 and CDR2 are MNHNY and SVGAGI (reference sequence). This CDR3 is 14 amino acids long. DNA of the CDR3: TGTGCCAGCAGTTGGACTAGCGGGAAAGAGACCCAGTACTTC. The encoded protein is CASSWTSGKETQYF.

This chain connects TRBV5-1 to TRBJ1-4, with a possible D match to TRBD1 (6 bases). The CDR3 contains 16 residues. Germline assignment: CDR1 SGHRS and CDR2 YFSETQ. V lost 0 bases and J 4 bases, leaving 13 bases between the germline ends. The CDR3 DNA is TGCGCCAGCAGCTTGGATGCGGGGGGCGGTAATGAAAAACTGTTTTTT. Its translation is CASSLDAGGGNEKLFF.

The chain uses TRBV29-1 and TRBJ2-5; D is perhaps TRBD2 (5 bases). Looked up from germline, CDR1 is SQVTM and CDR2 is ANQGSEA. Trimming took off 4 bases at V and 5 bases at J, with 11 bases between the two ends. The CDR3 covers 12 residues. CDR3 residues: CSVVGRRETQYF. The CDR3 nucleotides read TGCAGCGTTGTCGGCAGGAGGGAGACCCAGTACTTC.

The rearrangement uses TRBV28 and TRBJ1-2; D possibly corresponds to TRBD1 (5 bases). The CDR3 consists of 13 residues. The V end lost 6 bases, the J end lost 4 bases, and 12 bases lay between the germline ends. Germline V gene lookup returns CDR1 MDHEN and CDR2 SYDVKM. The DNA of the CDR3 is TGTGCCAGCAGGTCAGGGTTGGGCTATGGCTACACCTTC. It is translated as CASRSGLGYGYTF.

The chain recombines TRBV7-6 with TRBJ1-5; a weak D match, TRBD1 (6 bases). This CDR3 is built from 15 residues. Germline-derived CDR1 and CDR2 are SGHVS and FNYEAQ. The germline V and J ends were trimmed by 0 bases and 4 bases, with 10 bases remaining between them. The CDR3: CASSLAGGANQPQHF. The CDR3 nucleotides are TGTGCCAGCAGCTTAGCAGGGGGGGCGAATCAGCCCCAGCATTTT.

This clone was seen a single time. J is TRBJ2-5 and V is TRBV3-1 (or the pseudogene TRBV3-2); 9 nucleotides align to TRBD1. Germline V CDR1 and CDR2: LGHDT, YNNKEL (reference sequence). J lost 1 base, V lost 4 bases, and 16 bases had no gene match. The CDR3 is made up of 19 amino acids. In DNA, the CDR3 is TGTGCCAGCAGCCGGAGGACAGGGGCCATCGGGGGATCCCAAGAGACCCAGTACTTC. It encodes CASSRRTGAIGGSQETQYF.

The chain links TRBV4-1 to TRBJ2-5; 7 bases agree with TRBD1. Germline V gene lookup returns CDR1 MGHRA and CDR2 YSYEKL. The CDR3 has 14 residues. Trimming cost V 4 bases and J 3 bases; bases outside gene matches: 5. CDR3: CASSRPGGKETQYF. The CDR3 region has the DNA TGCGCCAGCAGCCGACCAGGGGGAAAAGAGACCCAGTACTTC.

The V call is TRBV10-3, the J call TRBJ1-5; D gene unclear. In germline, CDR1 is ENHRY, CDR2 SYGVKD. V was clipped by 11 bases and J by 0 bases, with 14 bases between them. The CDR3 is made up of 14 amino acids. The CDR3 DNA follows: TGTGCCGTAAGGGAGGAATATAGCAATCAGCCCCAGCATTTT. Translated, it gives CAVREEYSNQPQHF.

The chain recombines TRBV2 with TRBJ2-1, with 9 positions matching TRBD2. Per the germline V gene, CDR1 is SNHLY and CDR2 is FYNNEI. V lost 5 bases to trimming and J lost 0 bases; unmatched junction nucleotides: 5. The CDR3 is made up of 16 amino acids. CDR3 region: CASSWSSGSSYNEQFF. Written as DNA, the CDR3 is TGTGCCAGCAGTTGGAGTAGCGGGAGCTCCTACAATGAGCAGTTCTTC.

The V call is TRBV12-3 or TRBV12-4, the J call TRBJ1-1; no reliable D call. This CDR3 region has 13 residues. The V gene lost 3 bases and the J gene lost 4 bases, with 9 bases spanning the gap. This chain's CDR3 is CASSFARATEAFF. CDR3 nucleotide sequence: TGTGCCAGCAGTTTTGCGAGGGCCACTGAAGCTTTCTTT.

The chain's CDR3 is CASSLGTGLDTQYF. In DNA, the CDR3 is TGTGCCAGCAGCTTAGGGACAGGCCTAGATACGCAGTATTTT. V gene TRBV7-3 combines with J gene TRBJ2-3, with 8 nucleotides matching TRBD1. Germline-derived CDR1 and CDR2 are SGHTA and FQGTGA. The CDR3 totals 14 residues. Trimming removed 2 bases from V and 5 bases from J; junction bases left unmatched: 3.

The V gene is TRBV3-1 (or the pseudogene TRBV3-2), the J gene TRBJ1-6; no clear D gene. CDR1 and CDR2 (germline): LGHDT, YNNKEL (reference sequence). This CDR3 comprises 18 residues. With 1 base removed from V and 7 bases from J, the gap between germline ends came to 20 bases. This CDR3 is CASSQGNGRLVKNSPLHF. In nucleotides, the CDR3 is TGTGCCAGCAGCCAAGGGAATGGCCGGCTAGTAAAAAATTCACCCCTCCACTTT.

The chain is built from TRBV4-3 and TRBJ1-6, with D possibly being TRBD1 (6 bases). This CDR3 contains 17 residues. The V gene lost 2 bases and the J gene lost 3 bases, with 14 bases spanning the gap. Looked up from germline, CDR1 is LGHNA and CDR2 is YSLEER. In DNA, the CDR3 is TGCGCCAGCAGCCAACGCACCGGGACAAACTATAATTCACCCCTCCACTTT. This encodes CASSQRTGTNYNSPLHF.

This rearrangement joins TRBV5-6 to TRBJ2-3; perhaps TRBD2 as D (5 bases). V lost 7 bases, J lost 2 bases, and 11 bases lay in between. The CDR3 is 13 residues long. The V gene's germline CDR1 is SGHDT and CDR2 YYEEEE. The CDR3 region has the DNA TGTGCCAGCTCGAGAGGGTCCACAGATACGCAGTATTTT. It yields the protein CASSRGSTDTQYF.

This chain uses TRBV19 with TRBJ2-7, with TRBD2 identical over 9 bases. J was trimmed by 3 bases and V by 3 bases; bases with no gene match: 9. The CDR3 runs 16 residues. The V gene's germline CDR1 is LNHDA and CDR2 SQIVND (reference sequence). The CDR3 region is CASSISSASGVYEQYF. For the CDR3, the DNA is TGTGCCAGTAGTATTAGTTCGGCTAGCGGGGTCTACGAGCAGTACTTC.

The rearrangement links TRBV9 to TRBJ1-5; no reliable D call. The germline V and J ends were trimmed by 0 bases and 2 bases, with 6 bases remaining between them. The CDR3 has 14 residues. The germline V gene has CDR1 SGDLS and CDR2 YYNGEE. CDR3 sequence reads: CASSVEGGNQPQHF. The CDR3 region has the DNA TGTGCCAGCAGCGTAGAGGGAGGCAATCAGCCCCAGCATTTT.

The DNA for the CDR3 is TGTGCCAGCAGCGTAGGCGACGGGAAAAACATTCAGTACTTC. The encoded protein is CASSVGDGKNIQYF. The chain employs TRBV9 and TRBJ2-4, with D hard to call. This CDR3 has 14 residues. Germline CDR1 and CDR2: SGDLS and YYNGEE. The ends were cut back, 0 bases at V and 4 bases at J, with 8 bases in the middle.

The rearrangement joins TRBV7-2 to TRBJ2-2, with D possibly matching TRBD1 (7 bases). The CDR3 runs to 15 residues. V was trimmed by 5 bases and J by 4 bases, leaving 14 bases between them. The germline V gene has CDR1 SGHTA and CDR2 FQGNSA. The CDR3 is CASSVRGAGTGELFF. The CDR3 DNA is TGTGCCAGCAGCGTCAGGGGGGCTGGCACCGGGGAGCTGTTTTTT.

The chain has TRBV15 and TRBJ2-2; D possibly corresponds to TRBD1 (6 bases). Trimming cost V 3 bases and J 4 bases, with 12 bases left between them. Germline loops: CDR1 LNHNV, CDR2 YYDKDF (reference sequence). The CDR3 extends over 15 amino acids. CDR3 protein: CATSRGDRSTGELFF. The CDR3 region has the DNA TGTGCCACCAGCAGGGGAGACAGGAGCACCGGGGAGCTGTTTTTT.

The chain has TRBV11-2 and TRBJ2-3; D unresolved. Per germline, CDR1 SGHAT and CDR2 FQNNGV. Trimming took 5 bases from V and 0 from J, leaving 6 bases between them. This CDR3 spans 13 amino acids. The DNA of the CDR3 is TGTGCCAGCAGCCCCCTTAGCACAGATACGCAGTATTTT. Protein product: CASSPLSTDTQYF.

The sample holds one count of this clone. The CDR3 nucleotides read TGTGCCAGCAGCCAAGATGGGGCGGATGAGCAGTACTTC. It translates to CASSQDGADEQYF. The chain is built from TRBV3-1 (or the pseudogene TRBV3-2) and TRBJ2-7; a possible D gene is TRBD1 (5 bases). Germline V CDR1 and CDR2: LGHDT, YNNKEL (reference sequence). V lost 0 bases and J 7 bases, leaving 10 bases between the germline ends. The CDR3 is made up of 13 amino acids.

The CDR3 DNA is TGTGCCAGCAGGCCTCGACAGGGGGTCTACGAGCAGTACTTC. Amino acids: CASRPRQGVYEQYF. The gene calls are TRBV28 and TRBJ2-7; 9 positions agree with TRBD1. The CDR3 loop spans 14 amino acids. V was clipped by 6 bases and J by 3 bases; unmatched bases: 6. Germline V CDR1 and CDR2: MDHEN, SYDVKM.